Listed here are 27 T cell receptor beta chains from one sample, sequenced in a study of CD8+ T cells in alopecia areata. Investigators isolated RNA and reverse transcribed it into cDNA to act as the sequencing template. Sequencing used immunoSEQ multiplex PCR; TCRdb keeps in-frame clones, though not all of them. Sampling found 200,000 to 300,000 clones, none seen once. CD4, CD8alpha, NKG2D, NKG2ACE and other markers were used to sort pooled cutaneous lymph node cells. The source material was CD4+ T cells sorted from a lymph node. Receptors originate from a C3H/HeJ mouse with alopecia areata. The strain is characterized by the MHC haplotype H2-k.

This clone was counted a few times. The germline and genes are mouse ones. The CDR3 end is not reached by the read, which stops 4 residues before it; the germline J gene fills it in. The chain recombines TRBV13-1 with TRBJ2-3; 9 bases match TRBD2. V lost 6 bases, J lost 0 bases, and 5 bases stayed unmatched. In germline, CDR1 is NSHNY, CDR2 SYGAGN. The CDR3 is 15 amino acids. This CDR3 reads CASTHWGASAETLYF. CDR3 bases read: TGTGCCAGCACACACTGGGGGGCTAGTGCAGAA.

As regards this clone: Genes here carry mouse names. This CDR3 reads CASGPGLGGRGNTGQLYF. The sequenced part of the CDR3 DNA is TGTGCCAGCGGTCCGGGACTGGGGGGGCGCGGGAACACCGGG. The J gene is TRBJ2-2, the V gene TRBV13-2, with TRBD2 identical over 14 bases. The DNA ends 4 residues before the CDR3 does, and the rest of the CDR3 is filled in from the germline J gene. This CDR3 comprises 18 residues. Germline values: CDR1 NNHNN, CDR2 SYGAGS (reference sequence). V lost 4 bases and J lost 2; bases outside the gene matches: 7.

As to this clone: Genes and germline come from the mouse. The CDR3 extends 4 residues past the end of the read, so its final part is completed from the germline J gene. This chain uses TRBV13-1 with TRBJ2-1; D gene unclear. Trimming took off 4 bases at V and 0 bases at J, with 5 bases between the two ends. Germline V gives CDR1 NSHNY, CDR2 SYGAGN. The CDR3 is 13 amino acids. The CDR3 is CASSKGNYAEQFF. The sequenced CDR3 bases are TGTGCCAGCAGTAAGGGTAACTATGCT.

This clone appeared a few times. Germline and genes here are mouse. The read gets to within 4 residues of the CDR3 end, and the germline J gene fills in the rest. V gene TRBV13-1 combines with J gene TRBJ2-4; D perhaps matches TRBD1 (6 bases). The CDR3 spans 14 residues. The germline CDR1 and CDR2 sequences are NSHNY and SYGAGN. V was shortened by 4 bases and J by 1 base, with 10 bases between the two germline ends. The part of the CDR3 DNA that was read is TGTGCCAGCAGTAAACAGGGAGGTCAAAAC. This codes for CASSKQGGQN. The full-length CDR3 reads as CASSKQGGQNTLYF.

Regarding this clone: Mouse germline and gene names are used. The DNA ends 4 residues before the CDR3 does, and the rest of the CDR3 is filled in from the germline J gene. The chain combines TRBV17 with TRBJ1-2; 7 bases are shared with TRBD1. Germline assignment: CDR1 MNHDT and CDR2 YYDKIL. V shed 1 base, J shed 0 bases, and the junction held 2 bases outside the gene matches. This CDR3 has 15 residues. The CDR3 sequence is CASSRGGTANSDYTF. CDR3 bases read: TGTGCTAGCAGTAGAGGCGGGACAGCAAACTCC.

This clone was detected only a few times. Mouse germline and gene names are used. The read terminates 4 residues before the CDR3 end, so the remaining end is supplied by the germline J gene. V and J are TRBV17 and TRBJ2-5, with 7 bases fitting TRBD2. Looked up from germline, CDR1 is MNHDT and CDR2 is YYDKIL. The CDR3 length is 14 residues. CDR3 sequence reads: CASSREGGGDTQYF. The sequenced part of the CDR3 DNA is TGTGCTAGCAGTAGAGAGGGGGGGGGAGAC.

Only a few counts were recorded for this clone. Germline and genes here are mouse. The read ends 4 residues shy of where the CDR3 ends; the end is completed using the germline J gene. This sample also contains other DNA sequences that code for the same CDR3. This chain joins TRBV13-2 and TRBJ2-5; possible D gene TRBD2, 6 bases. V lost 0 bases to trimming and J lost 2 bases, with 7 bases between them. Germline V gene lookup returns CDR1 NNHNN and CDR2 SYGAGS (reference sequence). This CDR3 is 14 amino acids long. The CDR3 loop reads CASGDVGVQDTQYF. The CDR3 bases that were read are TGTGCCAGCGGTGATGTGGGGGTCCAAGAC.

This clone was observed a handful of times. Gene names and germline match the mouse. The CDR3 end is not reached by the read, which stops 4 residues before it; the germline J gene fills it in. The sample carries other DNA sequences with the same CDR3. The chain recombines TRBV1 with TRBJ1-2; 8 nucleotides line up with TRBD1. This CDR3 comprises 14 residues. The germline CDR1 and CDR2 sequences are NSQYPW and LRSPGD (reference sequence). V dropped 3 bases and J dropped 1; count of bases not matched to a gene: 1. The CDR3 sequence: CTCSATGGNSDYTF. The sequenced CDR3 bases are TGCACCTGCAGTGCTACAGGGGGAAACTCC.

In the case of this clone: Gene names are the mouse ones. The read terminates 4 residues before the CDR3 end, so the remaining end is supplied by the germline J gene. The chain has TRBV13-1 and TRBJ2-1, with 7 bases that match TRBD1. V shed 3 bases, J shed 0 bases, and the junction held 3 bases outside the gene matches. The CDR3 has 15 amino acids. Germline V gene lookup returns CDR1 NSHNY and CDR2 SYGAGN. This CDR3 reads CASSAQGSNYAEQFF. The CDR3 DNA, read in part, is TGTGCCAGCAGTGCACAGGGGTCTAACTATGCT.

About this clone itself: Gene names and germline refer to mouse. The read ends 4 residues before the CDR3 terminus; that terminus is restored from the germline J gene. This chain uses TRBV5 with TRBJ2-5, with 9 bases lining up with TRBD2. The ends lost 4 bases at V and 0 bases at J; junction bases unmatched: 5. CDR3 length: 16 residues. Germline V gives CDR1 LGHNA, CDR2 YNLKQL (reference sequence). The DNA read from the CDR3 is TGTGCCAGCAGCCCCATTGGGGGGGCAAACCAAGAC. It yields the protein CASSPIGGANQD. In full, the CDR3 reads CASSPIGGANQDTQYF.

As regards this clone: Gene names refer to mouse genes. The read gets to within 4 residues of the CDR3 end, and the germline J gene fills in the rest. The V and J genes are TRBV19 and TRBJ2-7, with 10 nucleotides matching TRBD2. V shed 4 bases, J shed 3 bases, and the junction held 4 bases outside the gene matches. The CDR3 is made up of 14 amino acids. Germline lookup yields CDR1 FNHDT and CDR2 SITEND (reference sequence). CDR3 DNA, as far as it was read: TGTGCCAGCAGTGCGGGACTGGGGTACTAT. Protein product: CASSAGLGYY. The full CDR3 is CASSAGLGYYEQYF.

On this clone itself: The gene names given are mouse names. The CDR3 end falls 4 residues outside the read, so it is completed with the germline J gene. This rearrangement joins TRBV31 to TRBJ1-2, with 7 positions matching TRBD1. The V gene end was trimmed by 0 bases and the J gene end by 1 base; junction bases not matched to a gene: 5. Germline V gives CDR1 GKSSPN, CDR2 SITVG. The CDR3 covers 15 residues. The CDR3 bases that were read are TGTGCCTGGAGTCTACGGACAGGCATAAACTCC. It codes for CAWSLRTGINS. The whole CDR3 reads CAWSLRTGINSDYTF. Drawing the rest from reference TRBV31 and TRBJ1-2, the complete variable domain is AQTIHQWPVAEIKAVGSPLSLGCTIKGKSSPNLYWYWQATGGTLQQLFYSITVGQVESVVQLNLSASRPKDDQFILSTEKLLLSHSGFYLCAWSLRTGINSDYTFGSGTRLLVI.

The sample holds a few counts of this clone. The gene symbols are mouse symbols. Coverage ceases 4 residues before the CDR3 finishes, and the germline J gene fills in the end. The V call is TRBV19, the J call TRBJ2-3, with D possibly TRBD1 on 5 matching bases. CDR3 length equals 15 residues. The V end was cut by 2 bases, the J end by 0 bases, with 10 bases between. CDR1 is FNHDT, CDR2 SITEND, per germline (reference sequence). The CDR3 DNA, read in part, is TGTGCCAGCAGTATGCAGGGAACTAGTGCAGAA. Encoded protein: CASSMQGTSAE. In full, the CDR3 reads CASSMQGTSAETLYF. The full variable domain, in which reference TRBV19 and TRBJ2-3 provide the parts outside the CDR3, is GGIITQTPKFLIGQEGQKLTLKCQQNFNHDTMYWYRQDSGKGLRLIYYSITENDLQKGDLSEGYDASREKKSSFSLTVTSAQKNEMAVFLCASSMQGTSAETLYFGSGTRLTVL.

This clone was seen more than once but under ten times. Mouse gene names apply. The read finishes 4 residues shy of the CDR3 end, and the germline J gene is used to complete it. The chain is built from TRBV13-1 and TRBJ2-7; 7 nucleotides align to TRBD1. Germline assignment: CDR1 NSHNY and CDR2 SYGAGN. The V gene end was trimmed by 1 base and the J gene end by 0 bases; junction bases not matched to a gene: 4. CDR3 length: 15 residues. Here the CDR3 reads CASSDTSGGSYEQYF. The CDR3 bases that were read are TGTGCCAGCAGTGATACCTCAGGGGGCTCCTAT.

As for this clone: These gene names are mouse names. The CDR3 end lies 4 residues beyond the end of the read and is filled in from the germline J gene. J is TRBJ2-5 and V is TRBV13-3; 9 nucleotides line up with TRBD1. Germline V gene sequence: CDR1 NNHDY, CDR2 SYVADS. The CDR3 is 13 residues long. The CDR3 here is CASRTGGGDTQYF. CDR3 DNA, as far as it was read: TGTGCCAGCAGAACAGGGGGCGGTGAC.

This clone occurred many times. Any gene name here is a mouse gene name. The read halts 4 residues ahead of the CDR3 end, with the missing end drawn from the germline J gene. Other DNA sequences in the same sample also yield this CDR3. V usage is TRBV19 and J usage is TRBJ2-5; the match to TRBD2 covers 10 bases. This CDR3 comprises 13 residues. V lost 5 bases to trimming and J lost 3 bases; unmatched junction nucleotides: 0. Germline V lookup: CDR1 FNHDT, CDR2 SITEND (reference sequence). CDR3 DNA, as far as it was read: TGTGCCAGCAGGGACTGGGGGCAAGAC. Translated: CASRDWGQD. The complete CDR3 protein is CASRDWGQDTQYF.

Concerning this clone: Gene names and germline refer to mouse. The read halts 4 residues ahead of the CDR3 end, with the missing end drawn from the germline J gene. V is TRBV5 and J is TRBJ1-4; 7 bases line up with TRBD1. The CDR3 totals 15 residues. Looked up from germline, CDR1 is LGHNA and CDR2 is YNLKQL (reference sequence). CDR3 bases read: TGTGCCAGCAGCCAAGATCCAGGGGGGGCCGAA. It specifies CASSQDPGGAE. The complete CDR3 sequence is CASSQDPGGAERLFF.

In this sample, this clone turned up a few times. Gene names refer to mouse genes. Here the CDR3 reads CTCSANKNTEVFF. Partial CDR3 DNA: TGCACCTGCAGTGCCAACAAAAACACA. This sequence joins TRBV1 and TRBJ1-1; D unresolved. The missing CDR3 end, 4 residues past where the read stops, is filled in from the germline J gene. Trimming stripped 3 bases from V and 1 base from J, with 6 bases between. Germline V gene data show CDR1 as NSQYPW and CDR2 as LRSPGD (reference sequence). The CDR3 is 13 amino acids.

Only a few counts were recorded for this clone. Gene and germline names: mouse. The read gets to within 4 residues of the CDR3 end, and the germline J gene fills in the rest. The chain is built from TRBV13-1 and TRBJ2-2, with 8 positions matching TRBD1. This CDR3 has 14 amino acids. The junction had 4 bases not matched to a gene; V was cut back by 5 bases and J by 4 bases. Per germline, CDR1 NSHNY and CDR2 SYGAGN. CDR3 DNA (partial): TGTGCCAGCAGCCTGGACAGGGTCACCGGG. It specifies CASSLDRVTG. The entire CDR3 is CASSLDRVTGQLYF.

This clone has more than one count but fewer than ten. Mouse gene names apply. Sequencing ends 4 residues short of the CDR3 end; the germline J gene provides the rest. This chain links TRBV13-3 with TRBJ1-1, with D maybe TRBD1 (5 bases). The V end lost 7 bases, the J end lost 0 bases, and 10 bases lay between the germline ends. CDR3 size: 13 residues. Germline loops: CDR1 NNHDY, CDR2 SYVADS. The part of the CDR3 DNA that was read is TGTGCCAGCGGGGGGATTGCAAACACA. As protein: CASGGIANT. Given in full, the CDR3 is CASGGIANTEVFF.

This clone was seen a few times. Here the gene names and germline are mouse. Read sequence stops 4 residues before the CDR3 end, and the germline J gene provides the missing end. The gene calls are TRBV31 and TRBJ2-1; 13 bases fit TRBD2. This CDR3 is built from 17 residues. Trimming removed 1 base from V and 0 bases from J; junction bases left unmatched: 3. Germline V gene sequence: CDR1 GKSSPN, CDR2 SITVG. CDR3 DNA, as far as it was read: TGTGCCTGGAGTCCCGGGACTGGGGGGGTTAACTATGCT. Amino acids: CAWSPGTGGVNYA. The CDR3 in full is CAWSPGTGGVNYAEQFF.

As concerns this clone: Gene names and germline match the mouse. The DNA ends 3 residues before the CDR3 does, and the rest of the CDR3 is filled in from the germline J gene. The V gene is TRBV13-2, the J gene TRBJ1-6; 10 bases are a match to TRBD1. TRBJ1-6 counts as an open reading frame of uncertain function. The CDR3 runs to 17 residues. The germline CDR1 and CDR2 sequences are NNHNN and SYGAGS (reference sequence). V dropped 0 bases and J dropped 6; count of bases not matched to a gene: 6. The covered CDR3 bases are TGTGCCAGCGGTGATGCAATCGGGGACAGGGGTAATTCGCCC. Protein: CASGDAIGDRGNSP. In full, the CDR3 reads CASGDAIGDRGNSPLYF.

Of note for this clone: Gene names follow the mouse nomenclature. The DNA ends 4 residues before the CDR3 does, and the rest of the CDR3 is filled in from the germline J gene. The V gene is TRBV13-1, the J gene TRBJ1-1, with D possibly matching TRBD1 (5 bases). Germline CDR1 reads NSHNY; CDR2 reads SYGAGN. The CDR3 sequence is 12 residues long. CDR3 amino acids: CASSDVRGEVFF. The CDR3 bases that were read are TGTGCCAGCAGTGATGTTAGGGGA.

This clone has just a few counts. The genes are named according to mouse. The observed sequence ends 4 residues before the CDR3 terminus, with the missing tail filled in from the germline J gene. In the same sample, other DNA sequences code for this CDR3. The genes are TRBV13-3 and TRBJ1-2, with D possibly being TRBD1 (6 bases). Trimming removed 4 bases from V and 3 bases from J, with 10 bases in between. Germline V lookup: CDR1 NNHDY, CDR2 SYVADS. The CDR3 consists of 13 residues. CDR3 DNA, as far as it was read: TGTGCCAGCAGTCCCAGGGGCGACTCC. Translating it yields CASSPRGDS. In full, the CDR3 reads CASSPRGDSDYTF.

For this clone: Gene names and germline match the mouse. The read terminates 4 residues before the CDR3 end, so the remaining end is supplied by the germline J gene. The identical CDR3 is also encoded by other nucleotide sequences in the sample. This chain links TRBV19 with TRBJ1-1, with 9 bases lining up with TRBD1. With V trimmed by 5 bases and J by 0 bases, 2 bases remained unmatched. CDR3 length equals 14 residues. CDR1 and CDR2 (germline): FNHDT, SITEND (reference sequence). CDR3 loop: CASRRQGANTEVFF. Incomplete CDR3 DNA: TGTGCCAGCAGAAGACAGGGGGCAAACACA. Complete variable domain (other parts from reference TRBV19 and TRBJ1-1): GGIITQTPKFLIGQEGQKLTLKCQQNFNHDTMYWYRQDSGKGLRLIYYSITENDLQKGDLSEGYDASREKKSSFSLTVTSAQKNEMAVFLCASRRQGANTEVFFGKGTRLTVV.

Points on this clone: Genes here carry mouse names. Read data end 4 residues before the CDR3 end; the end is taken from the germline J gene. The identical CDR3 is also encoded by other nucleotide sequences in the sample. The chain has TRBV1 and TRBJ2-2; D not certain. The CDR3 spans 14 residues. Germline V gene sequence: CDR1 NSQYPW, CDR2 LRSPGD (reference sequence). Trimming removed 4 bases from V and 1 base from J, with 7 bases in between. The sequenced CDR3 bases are TGCACCTGCAGTGTGACAAAAAACACCGGG. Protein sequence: CTCSVTKNTG. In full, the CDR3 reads CTCSVTKNTGQLYF.

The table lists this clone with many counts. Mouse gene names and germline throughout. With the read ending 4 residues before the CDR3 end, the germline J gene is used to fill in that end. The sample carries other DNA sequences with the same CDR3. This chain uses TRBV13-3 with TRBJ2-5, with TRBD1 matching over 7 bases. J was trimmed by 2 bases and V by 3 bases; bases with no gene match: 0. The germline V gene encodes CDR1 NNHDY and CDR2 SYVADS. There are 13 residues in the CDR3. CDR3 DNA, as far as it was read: TGTGCCAGCAGTGGGGACAGCCAAGAC. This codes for CASSGDSQD. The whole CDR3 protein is CASSGDSQDTQYF.